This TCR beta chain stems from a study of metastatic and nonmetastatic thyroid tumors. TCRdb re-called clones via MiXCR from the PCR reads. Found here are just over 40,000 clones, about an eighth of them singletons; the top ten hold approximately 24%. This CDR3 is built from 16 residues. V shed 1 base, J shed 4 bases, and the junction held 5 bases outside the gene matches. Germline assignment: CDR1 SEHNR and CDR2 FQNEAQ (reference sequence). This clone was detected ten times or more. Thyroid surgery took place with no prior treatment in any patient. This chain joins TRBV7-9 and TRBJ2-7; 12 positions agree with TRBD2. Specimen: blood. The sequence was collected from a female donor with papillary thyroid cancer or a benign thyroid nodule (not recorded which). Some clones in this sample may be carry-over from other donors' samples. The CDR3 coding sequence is TGTGCCAGCAGCTTAGGACTAGCGGGAGAAATGTACGAGCAGTACTTC. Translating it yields CASSLGLAGEMYEQYF.